This record looks at one TCR beta chain sequence and its context. Its recognized antigen is unknown. No base-level quality is on record; no much larger clone is a single base apart. Participants in the prospective study were enrolled through a virtual design, were aged roughly 18 to 100 years, and lived in some 24 United States geographic areas. In the prospective study, cohorts were assigned on the basis of participant-reported clinical history obtained from a screening survey and a study questionnaire. Recovered participants in ImmuneRACE Cohort 3 were defined by two consecutive negative NP/OP PCR tests, clearance by a healthcare professional, or resolution of symptoms. Each participant in the prospective study had whole blood, serum and a nasopharyngeal or oropharyngeal swab collected by mobile phlebotomists. Additional blood draws and questionnaires over a roughly two-month period could optionally be provided by prospective study participants. Prospective study blood samples were shipped either frozen or at room temperature before DNA extraction.

TCRbeta CDR3 regions were amplified from genomic DNA by means of the immunoSEQ Assay, a bias-controlled multiplex PCR. The original pipeline was this. The number of nucleated cells in each sample was estimated from the amplification of reference gene primers within the assay. To quantify the absolute abundance of each unique TCRbeta CDR3 rearrangement, sequence reads were collapsed and filtered. For each sample, productive Simpson clonality was calculated as the square root of Simpson's diversity index across productive rearrangements. This immuneACCESS table, as held by TCRdb, lists in-frame sequences with V and J called but not all clones. Of the missing ones, under half trace to an unresolved V gene in checked studies; the others have no known cause. V and J calls and clone size are those listed in that table; D and trimming were worked out from the DNA. The table for this sample lists about 190,000 clones; almost 80% of them were counted only once. 17% of the sample lies in the top ten.

The CDR3 runs 15 amino acids, cysteine and phenylalanine included. The DNA shown is the 45-base CDR3, in frame from base 1. The germline V gene provides CDR1 SGHAT and CDR2 FQNNGV. The V and J ends are trimmed by 4 bases and 5 bases, leaving 17 bases between them. These data come from a study of blood T cell repertoires in COVID-19 (dated by TCRdb to 2018 to 2021). Looking at the study overall: The collaborator samples originated in the United States, Italy and Spain and spanned the acute and convalescent phases of COVID-19. The prospective study material was composed of cDNA or gDNA derived from T cells, B-cell-depleted T cells, or PBMCs. The dataset comprised deeply sampled blood TCRbeta repertoires from subjects exposed to, actively infected with, or recovered from COVID-19. The repertoires were released in a freely available public database meant as a resource for research on the immune response to SARS-CoV-2. Samples came from the ongoing ImmuneRACE study (first 160 participants) plus 1,254 subjects from 6 global collaborators. The sample metadata nearly always contained a de-identified subject ID, COVID-19 status, age in years and sex. Where available, HLA class I and class II types were taken from metadata supplied by the sample provider and were not determined by assay-based typing.

The paper's findings and limits, for the study overall: How much clinical and demographic metadata was included differed by source and by participant, and the metadata was provided uncurated.

The material sequenced was PBMCs or T cells enriched from blood (not recorded which). Recombination joined TRBV11-2 with TRBJ2-5; a weak D assignment points to TRBD1 (5 bases agree). The clonotype originates from a woman in her fifties or sixties who had recovered from COVID-19. The bases read TGTGCCAGCAGCTCAGCCTGGGGCCGCGGTGAGACCCAGTACTTC. Translated, this is CASSSAWGRGETQYF.